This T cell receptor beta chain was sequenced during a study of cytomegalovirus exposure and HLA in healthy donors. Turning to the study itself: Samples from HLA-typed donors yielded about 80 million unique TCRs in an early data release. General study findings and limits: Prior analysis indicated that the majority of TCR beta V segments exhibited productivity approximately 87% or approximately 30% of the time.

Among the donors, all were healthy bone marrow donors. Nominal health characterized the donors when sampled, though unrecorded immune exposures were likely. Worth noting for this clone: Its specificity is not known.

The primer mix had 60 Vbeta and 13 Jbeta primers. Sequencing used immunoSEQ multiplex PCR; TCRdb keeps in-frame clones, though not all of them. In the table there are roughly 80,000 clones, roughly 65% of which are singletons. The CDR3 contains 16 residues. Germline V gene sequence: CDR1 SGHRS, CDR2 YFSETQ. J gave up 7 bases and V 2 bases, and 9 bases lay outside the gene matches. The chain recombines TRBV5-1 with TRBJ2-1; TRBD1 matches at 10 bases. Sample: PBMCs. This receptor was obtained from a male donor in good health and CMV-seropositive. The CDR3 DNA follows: TGCGCCAGCAGCTTTACTGCCGGGACAGGGGCGAATGAGCAGTTCTTC. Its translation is CASSFTAGTGANEQFF.